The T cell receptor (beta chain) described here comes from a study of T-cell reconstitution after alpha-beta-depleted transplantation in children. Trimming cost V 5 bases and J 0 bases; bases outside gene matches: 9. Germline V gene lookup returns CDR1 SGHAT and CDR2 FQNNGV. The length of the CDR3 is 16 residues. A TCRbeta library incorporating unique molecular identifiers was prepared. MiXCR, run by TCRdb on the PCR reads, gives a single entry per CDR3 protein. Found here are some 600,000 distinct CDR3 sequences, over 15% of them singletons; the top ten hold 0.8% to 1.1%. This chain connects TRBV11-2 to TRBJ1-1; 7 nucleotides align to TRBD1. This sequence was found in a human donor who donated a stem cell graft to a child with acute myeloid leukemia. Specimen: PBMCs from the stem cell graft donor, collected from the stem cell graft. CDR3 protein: CASSNGTAHMNTEAFF. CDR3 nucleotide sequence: TGTGCCAGCAGCAATGGGACAGCCCACATGAACACTGAAGCTTTCTTT.